Listed here are 32 T cell receptor beta chains from one sample, sequenced in a study of cytomegalovirus exposure and HLA in healthy donors. PCR amplification relied on 60 Vbeta primers (plus 13 Jbeta primers). The assay was immunoSEQ multiplex PCR, and TCRdb's table has in-frame clones only and misses some. The sample has under 120,000 clones; about 70% are singletons. What was sequenced was PBMCs. The receptors derive from a man aged 45-60 years in good health and CMV-seropositive.

The chain links TRBV11-2 to TRBJ1-1; TRBD1 agrees at 7 bases. Germline trimming cut 1 base from V and 6 bases from J; bases unmatched to any gene: 5. The CDR3 is made up of 14 amino acids. Germline assignment: CDR1 SGHAT and CDR2 FQNNGV. This CDR3 is CASSLVTGVPEAFF. DNA for the CDR3: TGTGCCAGCAGCTTAGTCACAGGGGTCCCTGAAGCTTTCTTT.

V is TRBV4-1 and J is TRBJ2-1; TRBD2 agrees at 14 bases. The CDR3 consists of 17 residues. CDR1 MGHRA and CDR2 YSYEKL come from the germline V gene. J was trimmed by 12 bases and V by 2 bases; bases with no gene match: 12. The CDR3 sequence is CASSQPRLAGGDMRQFF. CDR3 in DNA: TGCGCCAGCAGCCAACCCAGACTAGCGGGGGGGGATATGCGGCAGTTCTTC.

In its sample, this clone was seen a few times. This chain links TRBV5-1 with TRBJ1-2, with D possibly TRBD1 on 6 matching bases. Germline CDR1 SGHRS, CDR2 YFSETQ. This CDR3 comprises 15 residues. V was cut by 0 bases and J by 4 bases, with 13 bases left in between. The CDR3 DNA is TGCGCCAGCAGCTTGGGACAGGTGGCGGGCTATGGCTACACCTTC. Translating gives CASSLGQVAGYGYTF.

This chain connects TRBV27 to TRBJ1-1; D call uncertain. V shed 0 bases and J shed 3 bases, with 11 bases lying between them. The CDR3 has 15 amino acids. The V gene's germline CDR1 is MNHEY and CDR2 SMNVEV (reference sequence). The CDR3 spells CASSLSRSRDTEAFF. The CDR3 DNA follows: TGTGCCAGCAGTTTATCTAGGAGTCGTGACACTGAAGCTTTCTTT.

The genes are TRBV9 and TRBJ1-2; D uncertain. Germline values: CDR1 SGDLS, CDR2 YYNGEE. The CDR3 runs to 17 residues. V gave up 4 bases and J gave up 0 bases, with 19 bases separating them. CDR3 bases: TGTGCCAGCAGCCCTCCCCGAGGACGGACTCCTAACTATGGCTACACCTTC. Translation: CASSPPRGRTPNYGYTF.

The chain combines TRBV5-1 with TRBJ2-1; 12 bases align to TRBD1. V dropped 0 bases and J dropped 8; count of bases not matched to a gene: 6. Per germline, CDR1 SGHRS and CDR2 YFSETQ. The CDR3 runs to 16 residues. DNA for the CDR3: TGCGCCAGCAGCTTGGCTGGGACAGGGGGCCTAGATGAGCAGTTCTTC. It codes for CASSLAGTGGLDEQFF.

V is TRBV15 and J is TRBJ2-7; a weak D match, TRBD1 (5 bases). V lost 0 bases, J lost 4 bases, and 16 bases lay in between. The V gene's germline CDR1 is LNHNV and CDR2 YYDKDF (reference sequence). The CDR3 sequence is 16 residues long. CDR3 nucleotide sequence: TGTGCCACCAGCAGAGACAGGGTGGGTTCAGGTTACGAGCAGTACTTC. It encodes CATSRDRVGSGYEQYF.

The chain recombines TRBV6-5 with TRBJ2-1, with unresolved D. The germline gives CDR1 MNHEY, CDR2 SVGAGI. This CDR3 is 14 amino acids long. Trimming took off 0 bases at V and 5 bases at J, with 8 bases between the two ends. CDR3 nucleotides: TGTGCCAGCAGTTACTCGAGACGGGACAATGAGCAGTTCTTC. Its translation is CASSYSRRDNEQFF.

CDR3 region: CASSLVAGESTDTQYF. CDR3 DNA sequence: TGTGCCAGCAGCTTAGTAGCGGGGGAGAGCACAGATACGCAGTATTTT. The chain uses TRBV7-6 and TRBJ2-3; TRBD2 aligns across 9 bases. The V gene end was trimmed by 1 base and the J gene end by 0 bases; junction bases not matched to a gene: 2. The germline V gene encodes CDR1 SGHVS and CDR2 FNYEAQ. The CDR3 consists of 16 residues.

The chain employs TRBV5-4 and TRBJ2-7, with TRBD2 as a possible D gene (5 bases). The CDR3 length is 14 residues. Per germline, CDR1 SGHNT and CDR2 YYREEE (reference sequence). V was clipped by 3 bases and J by 0 bases, with 10 bases between them. The CDR3 nucleotides are TGTGCCAGCAGCTACGGTCGGGGCTCCTACGAGCAGTACTTC. It translates to CASSYGRGSYEQYF.

The J gene is TRBJ2-7, the V gene TRBV5-1, with a weak D call TRBD2 (6 bases). CDR1 and CDR2 from the germline V gene are SGHRS and YFSETQ. The CDR3 length is 17 residues. V gave up 4 bases and J gave up 2 bases, with 22 bases separating them. The CDR3, as DNA: TGCGCCAGCAGCCGCAGGGTAGGGGCTAGCGATACCTACGAGCAGTACTTC. Amino acid sequence: CASSRRVGASDTYEQYF.

This clone was detected only once. The CDR3 DNA is TGTGCCAGCAGCCCCTCCGGGACTAGCGGGGGAAGTGCCGGGGAGCTGTTTTTT. Translated, it gives CASSPSGTSGGSAGELFF. This rearrangement joins TRBV7-6 to TRBJ2-2, with 14 bases lining up with TRBD2. V trimming: 5 bases; J trimming: 6 bases; junction bases outside the gene matches: 11. Germline V lookup: CDR1 SGHVS, CDR2 FNYEAQ. This CDR3 is built from 18 residues. Together with reference TRBV7-6 and TRBJ2-2, the CDR3 gives the full variable domain: GAGVSQSPRYKVTKRGQDVALRCDPISGHVSLYWYRQALGQGPEFLTYFNYEAQQDKSGLPNDRFSAERPEGSISTLTIQRTEQRDSAMYRCASSPSGTSGGSAGELFFGEGSRLTVL.

This clone was counted once. The J gene is TRBJ2-5, the V gene TRBV7-8; 7 bases are shared with TRBD2. Germline V gives CDR1 SGHVS, CDR2 FQNEAQ. The CDR3 length is 16 residues. Germline trimming cut 2 bases from V and 5 bases from J; bases unmatched to any gene: 11. The chain's CDR3 is CASSLFGGRAGETQYF. The CDR3 nucleotides read TGTGCCAGCAGCTTATTTGGGGGGAGGGCCGGGGAGACCCAGTACTTC.

The chain employs TRBV25-1 and TRBJ2-7; D gene unclear. CDR1 and CDR2 from the germline V gene are MGHDK and SYGVNS. Trimming left V 7 bases short and J 0 bases short, with 13 bases between. The CDR3 has 14 residues. The CDR3 sequence: CASTTWCSSYEQYF. Here the CDR3 DNA reads TGTGCCAGCACCACATGGTGCAGCTCCTACGAGCAGTACTTC.

The genes are TRBV4-2 and TRBJ2-5, with no clear D. Trimming removed 1 base from V and 2 bases from J, with 5 bases in between. This CDR3 spans 13 amino acids. Germline V gives CDR1 LGHNA, CDR2 YNFKEQ. The CDR3 reads CASSQAQQETQYF. CDR3 DNA: TGTGCCAGCAGCCAAGCACAGCAAGAGACCCAGTACTTC.

The V gene is TRBV5-4, the J gene TRBJ2-7, with 8 bases matching TRBD1. The CDR3 totals 18 residues. The junction had 14 bases not matched to a gene; V was cut back by 0 bases and J by 3 bases. The germline V gene encodes CDR1 SGHNT and CDR2 YYREEE (reference sequence). CDR3: CASSLAAGQVSSYYEQYF. The CDR3 DNA sequence: TGTGCCAGCAGCTTGGCCGCGGGACAGGTGTCTTCCTACTACGAGCAGTACTTC.

This chain links TRBV2 with TRBJ2-7; weak D call: TRBD1 (6 bases). Looked up from germline, CDR1 is SNHLY and CDR2 is FYNNEI. The length of the CDR3 is 14 residues. V was trimmed by 3 bases and J by 2 bases, leaving 11 bases between them. CDR3 coding DNA: TGTGCCAGCAGTGAGACAGGAATACCCTACGAGCAGTACTTC. It translates to CASSETGIPYEQYF.

The chain combines TRBV10-3 with TRBJ1-2; D not certain. CDR1 is ENHRY and CDR2 is SYGVKD in the germline V gene. The CDR3 runs to 12 residues. V lost 5 bases to trimming and J lost 8 bases, with 12 bases between them. CDR3 loop: CAISIDFSGYTF. The CDR3 nucleotides are TGTGCCATCAGTATCGACTTTAGCGGCTACACCTTC.

This sequence joins TRBV5-4 and TRBJ1-2, with D unclear. Trimming pared 3 bases from V and 8 bases from J, leaving 11 bases between. There are 12 residues in the CDR3. Germline CDR1 reads SGHNT; CDR2 reads YYREEE (reference sequence). The CDR3 here is CASSSYNSGYTF. The DNA of the CDR3 is TGTGCCAGCAGCTCCTATAACAGCGGCTACACCTTC.

The chain links TRBV9 to TRBJ2-7; 16 nucleotides match TRBD2. Trimming removed 3 bases from V and 8 bases from J; junction bases left unmatched: 17. Germline lookup yields CDR1 SGDLS and CDR2 YYNGEE. This CDR3 has 19 amino acids. The CDR3 loop reads CASSEEGLAGGMGYKKQYF. In nucleotides, the CDR3 is TGTGCCAGCAGCGAGGAGGGACTAGCGGGGGGGATGGGGTATAAGAAGCAGTACTTC.

Only one count was recorded for this clone. The chain carries TRBV6-1 and TRBJ2-4; 16 bases are a match to TRBD2. The CDR3 runs to 18 residues. V was pared by 3 bases and J by 8 bases, with 10 bases of the junction left unmatched. The germline V gene has CDR1 MNHNS and CDR2 SASEGT. This CDR3 is CASSEFLGTSGGAYIQYF. The CDR3 DNA is TGTGCCAGCAGTGAGTTCCTTGGGACTAGCGGGGGGGCCTACATTCAGTACTTC.

This clone was seen just once. CDR3 DNA: TGTGCCAGCGCCAGGGACAGGGGGGCCGAAAAACTGTTTTTT. It encodes CASARDRGAEKLFF. The chain joins TRBV6-6 to TRBJ1-4, with TRBD1 matching 11 bases. This CDR3 spans 14 amino acids. Germline V gene sequence: CDR1 MNHNY, CDR2 SVGAGI (reference sequence). The V gene end was trimmed by 8 bases and the J gene end by 8 bases; junction bases not matched to a gene: 7.

V is TRBV7-3 and J is TRBJ2-3, with 8 positions matching TRBD1. CDR1 is SGHTA and CDR2 is FQGTGA in the germline V gene. There are 15 residues in the CDR3. With V trimmed by 5 bases and J by 5 bases, 9 bases remained unmatched. CDR3 in DNA: TGTGCCAGCAGCCACAGGGACAGGCCGGGAGATACGCAGTATTTT. The encoded protein is CASSHRDRPGDTQYF. Drawing the rest from reference TRBV7-3 and TRBJ2-3, the complete variable domain is GAGVSQTPSNKVTEKGKYVELRCDPISGHTALYWYRQSLGQGPEFLIYFQGTGAADDSGLPNDRFFAVRPEGSVSTLKIQRTERGDSAVYLCASSHRDRPGDTQYFGPGTRLTVL.

V usage is TRBV7-3 and J usage is TRBJ2-7; D is possibly TRBD1 (6 bases). This CDR3 spans 14 amino acids. The germline gives CDR1 SGHTA, CDR2 FQGTGA. Trimming stripped 5 bases from V and 4 bases from J, with 15 bases between. CDR3: CASSPQQGDYEQYF. CDR3 bases: TGTGCCAGCAGCCCACAACAGGGAGATTACGAGCAGTACTTC.

The V call is TRBV21-1, the J call TRBJ1-2. TRBV21-1 is a known pseudogene. The CDR3 extends over 13 amino acids. This CDR3 is CARRFSEGGYGTF. For the CDR3, the DNA is TGTGCCAGACGATTTAGTGAGGGCGGCTATGGCACCTTC.

The genes are TRBV7-6 and TRBJ1-5; D ambiguous. From germline, CDR1 is SGHVS and CDR2 FNYEAQ. V was clipped by 5 bases and J by 7 bases, with 9 bases between them. CDR3 length: 12 residues. The CDR3 is CASSPPGQPQHF. The CDR3 DNA is TGTGCCAGCAGCCCCCCAGGACAGCCCCAGCATTTT.

J is TRBJ2-7 and V is TRBV2, with D maybe TRBD1 (5 bases). The CDR3 has 13 amino acids. The germline V gene encodes CDR1 SNHLY and CDR2 FYNNEI. V was shortened by 4 bases and J by 6 bases, with 13 bases between the two germline ends. The CDR3 loop reads CASSGQGVGEQYF. For the CDR3, the DNA is TGTGCCAGCAGTGGCCAGGGCGTAGGCGAGCAGTACTTC. The full variable domain, with the rest looked up from reference TRBV2 and TRBJ2-7, is EPEVTQTPSHQVTQMGQEVILRCVPISNHLYFYWYRQILGQKVEFLVSFYNNEISEKSEIFDDQFSVERPDGSNFTLKIRSTKLEDSAMYFCASSGQGVGEQYFGPGTRLTVT.

The chain recombines TRBV2 with TRBJ2-3; 8 nucleotides align to TRBD2. The CDR3 sequence is 14 residues long. Losses at the gene ends were 6 bases for V and 1 base for J; bases not matched to a gene: 3. Germline assignment: CDR1 SNHLY and CDR2 FYNNEI. Here the CDR3 reads CASRARGGTDTQYF. In DNA form, the CDR3 reads TGTGCCAGCAGGGCGCGGGGGGGCACAGATACGCAGTATTTT.

The V call is TRBV15, the J call TRBJ1-2, with 7 bases aligning to TRBD1. The CDR3 is 16 amino acids. CDR1 and CDR2 (germline): LNHNV, YYDKDF (reference sequence). V trimming: 0 bases; J trimming: 4 bases; junction bases outside the gene matches: 8. CDR3 nucleotide sequence: TGTGCCACCAGCAGAGATCTCTTAGGGGGCGGCTATGGCTACACCTTC. Translating it yields CATSRDLLGGGYGYTF.

This clone was seen once. The chain recombines TRBV15 with TRBJ2-5, with 7 bases lining up with TRBD1. The CDR3 spans 16 residues. V lost 1 base, J lost 4 bases, and 9 bases stayed unmatched. Per germline, CDR1 LNHNV and CDR2 YYDKDF (reference sequence). DNA of the CDR3: TGTGCCACCAGCAGAGGAGGACAGGTTGGAAGAGAGACCCAGTACTTC. It specifies CATSRGGQVGRETQYF.

This clone was counted between two and nine times. The chain has TRBV10-3 and TRBJ1-2, with D possibly TRBD1 on 5 matching bases. CDR3 length equals 16 residues. The ends were cut back, 7 bases at V and 1 base at J, with 19 bases in the middle. CDR1 and CDR2 from the germline V gene are ENHRY and SYGVKD. DNA for the CDR3: TGTGCCATCAAGCCGAGAGGTGACAGCATTAACTATGGCTACACCTTC. It codes for CAIKPRGDSINYGYTF.

V is TRBV5-6 and J is TRBJ1-1; tentatively, D is TRBD1 (6 bases). Germline V gene sequence: CDR1 SGHDT, CDR2 YYEEEE. Trimming took 1 base from V and 2 from J, leaving 9 bases between them. The CDR3 length is 14 residues. The CDR3 loop is CASSLMDRNTEAFF. CDR3 coding DNA: TGTGCCAGCAGCTTGATGGACAGAAACACTGAAGCTTTCTTT.